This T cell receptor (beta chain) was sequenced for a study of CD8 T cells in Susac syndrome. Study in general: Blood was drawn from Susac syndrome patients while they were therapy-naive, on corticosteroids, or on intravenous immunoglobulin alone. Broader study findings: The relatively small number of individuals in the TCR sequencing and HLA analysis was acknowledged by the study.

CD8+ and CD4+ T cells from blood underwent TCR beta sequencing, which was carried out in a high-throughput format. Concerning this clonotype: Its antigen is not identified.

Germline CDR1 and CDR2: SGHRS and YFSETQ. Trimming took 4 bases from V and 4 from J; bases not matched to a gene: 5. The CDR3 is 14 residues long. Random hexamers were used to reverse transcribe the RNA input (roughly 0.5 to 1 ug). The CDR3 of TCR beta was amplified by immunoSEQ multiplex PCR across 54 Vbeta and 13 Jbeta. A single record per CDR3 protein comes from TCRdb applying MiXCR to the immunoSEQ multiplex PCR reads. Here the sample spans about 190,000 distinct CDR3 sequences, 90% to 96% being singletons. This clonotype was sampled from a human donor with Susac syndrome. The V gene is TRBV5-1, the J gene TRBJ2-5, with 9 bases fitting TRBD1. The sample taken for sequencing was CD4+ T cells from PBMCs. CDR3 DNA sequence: TGCGCCAGCAGCATAGGGGACAGGGCAGAGACCCAGTACTTC. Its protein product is CASSIGDRAETQYF.